The 4 T cell receptor beta chains below were found in one sample sequenced in a study of blood T cell repertoires in COVID-19. Profiled with immunoSEQ multiplex PCR; TCRdb holds only in-frame clones, not every one. The table lists under 250,000 clones, 70% to 90% of them singletons. Sequenced sample: PBMCs or T cells enriched from blood (not recorded which). These receptors all come from a man under 40 who had recovered from COVID-19.

V and J are TRBV5-6 and TRBJ2-7; D might be TRBD1 (6 bases). V was cut by 0 bases and J by 1 base, with 11 bases left in between. CDR3 length equals 15 residues. Germline values: CDR1 SGHDT, CDR2 YYEEEE. CDR3 residues: CASSLGGGISYEQYF. The CDR3 nucleotides are TGTGCCAGCAGCTTGGGAGGGGGTATATCCTACGAGCAGTACTTC.

The chain has TRBV9 and TRBJ2-1; TRBD2 matches 13 bases. The J segment lost 1 base and the V segment lost 2 bases, leaving 0 bases of the junction unmatched. The CDR3 runs to 16 residues. Germline CDR1 is SGDLS and CDR2 is YYNGEE. The CDR3 spells CASSVTSGGSYNEQFF. Here the CDR3 DNA reads TGTGCCAGCAGCGTGACTAGCGGGGGGTCCTACAATGAGCAGTTCTTC.

The chain links TRBV19 to TRBJ1-2, with D possibly TRBD1 on 6 matching bases. This CDR3 region has 13 residues. Deletions cut 3 bases from V and 8 bases from J, with 13 bases between. From germline, CDR1 is LNHDA and CDR2 SQIVND (reference sequence). The CDR3 loop reads CASSIPGADGYTF. For the CDR3, the DNA is TGTGCCAGTAGTATCCCAGGGGCCGACGGCTACACCTTC.

This chain joins TRBV15 and TRBJ1-2, with D possibly TRBD1 on 5 matching bases. Trimming cost V 0 bases and J 4 bases, with 12 bases left between them. This CDR3 has 15 amino acids. Germline loops: CDR1 LNHNV, CDR2 YYDKDF (reference sequence). The CDR3 nucleotides are TGTGCCACCAGCAGAGAATCCCGGGGGAGCTATGGCTACACCTTC. Translation: CATSRESRGSYGYTF. Full variable domain (missing parts from reference TRBV15 and TRBJ1-2): DAMVIQNPRYQVTQFGKPVTLSCSQTLNHNVMYWYQQKSSQAPKLLFHYYDKDFNNEADTPDNFQSRRPNTSFCFLDIRSPGLGDTAMYLCATSRESRGSYGYTFGSGTRLTVV.